The present T cell receptor beta chain was sequenced within a study of blood T cell repertoires in COVID-19. About the study: Samples came from the United States, Italy and Spain, spanning acute and convalescent COVID-19. PBMCs, B-cell-depleted T cells, or T cells provided the cDNA or gDNA that made up the material.

Authors' methods: Estimates of nucleated cell counts were drawn from the amplification of reference gene primers. Clones were read by immunoSEQ multiplex PCR, and TCRdb kept only the in-frame ones, dropping some. V and J calls and clone size follow that table, whereas D and trimming were derived from the DNA. The repertoire holds about 310,000 clones, with around nine tenths as singletons. The receptor was isolated from a man aged 45 to 65 with active or convalescent COVID-19. The specimen was peripheral blood.

The CDR3 nucleotides are TGTGCCAGCAGTGAGATGAGATTTACGGGAGATACGCAGTATTTT. Encoded protein: CASSEMRFTGDTQYF. The V and J genes are TRBV6-2 or TRBV6-3 and TRBJ2-3; D not resolved. Germline CDR1 reads MNHEY; CDR2 reads SVGEGT. The CDR3 runs 15 residues. Trimming shortened V by 5 bases and J by 5 bases, and 17 bases separated the two germline ends.